The present T cell receptor (beta chain) was sequenced within a study of T-cell reconstitution after alpha-beta-depleted transplantation in children. As it was prepared, the TCRbeta library received unique molecular identifiers. TCRdb used MiXCR to reprocess the PCR reads, holding one entry per CDR3 protein. The sample lists about 230,000 distinct CDR3 sequences, under 9.5% occurring once. CDR1 is LGHNA, CDR2 YNFKEQ, per germline. Between the trimmed V and J ends, which lost 6 bases and 5 bases, there was a span of 14 bases. The CDR3 has 14 amino acids. The rearrangement joins TRBV4-2 to TRBJ2-1; possible D gene TRBD1, 6 bases. The sequence was collected from a human donor who donated a stem cell graft to a child with acute lymphoblastic leukemia. Sequenced here: PBMCs from the stem cell graft donor, sampled from the stem cell graft. CDR3 in amino acids: CASRPTGTNNEQFF. As DNA, the CDR3 is TGTGCCAGCAGACCGACCGGGACAAACAATGAGCAGTTCTTC.